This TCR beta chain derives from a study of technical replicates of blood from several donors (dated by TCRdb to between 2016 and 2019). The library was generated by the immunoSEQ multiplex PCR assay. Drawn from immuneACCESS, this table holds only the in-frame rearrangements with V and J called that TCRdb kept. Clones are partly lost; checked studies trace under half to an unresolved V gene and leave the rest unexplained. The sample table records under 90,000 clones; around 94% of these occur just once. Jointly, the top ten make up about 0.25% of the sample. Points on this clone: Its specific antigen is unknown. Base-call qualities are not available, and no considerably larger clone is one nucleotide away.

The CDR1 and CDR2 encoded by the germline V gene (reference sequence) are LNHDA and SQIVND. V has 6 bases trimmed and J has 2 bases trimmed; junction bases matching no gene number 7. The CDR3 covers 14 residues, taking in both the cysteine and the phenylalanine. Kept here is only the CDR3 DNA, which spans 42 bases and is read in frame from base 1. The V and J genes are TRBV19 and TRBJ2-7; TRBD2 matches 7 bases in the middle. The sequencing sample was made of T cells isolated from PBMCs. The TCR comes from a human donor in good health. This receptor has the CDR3 CASSKGLGPYEQYF. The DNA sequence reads TGTGCCAGTAGCAAAGGACTAGGGCCCTACGAGCAGTACTTC.